This TCR beta chain appears in the sequencing data of a study of shared clonotypes between healthy human individuals. Losses at the gene ends were 8 bases for V and 0 bases for J; bases not matched to a gene: 14. Per germline, CDR1 MDHEN and CDR2 SYDVKM. The CDR3 is made up of 18 amino acids. Profiled with immunoSEQ multiplex PCR; TCRdb holds only in-frame clones, not every one. The sample has about 2.4 million clones, 90% to 95% seen once. The chain carries TRBV28 and TRBJ2-4; 9 nucleotides agree with TRBD2. The specimen was naive CD4+ T cells from PBMCs. Subset in this sample: CD45RA+ positively selected. The TCR originated in a man aged 18 to 29 in good health. Some clones in this sample may be carry-over from other donors' samples. This CDR3 reads CASRDPSGRLLAKNIQYF. CDR3 bases: TGTGCCAGCCGAGACCCCAGCGGGAGGCTCCTAGCCAAAAACATTCAGTACTTC. Supplemented by reference TRBV28 and TRBJ2-4, the full variable domain reads DVKVTQSSRYLVKRTGEKVFLECVQDMDHENMFWYRQDPGLGLRLIYFSYDVKMKEKGDIPEGYSVSREKKERFSLILESASTNQTSMYLCASRDPSGRLLAKNIQYFGAGTRLSVL.